The present entry profiles one T cell receptor beta chain with its context. This clone was counted between two and nine times. Its recognized antigen is unknown. Base qualities are missing; no much larger clone stands one base away. The High Capacity cDNA Reverse Transcription Kit was used to reverse transcribe all of the isolated RNA, meaning that expressed TCRB transcripts were what got sequenced. Deep immunoSEQ sequencing was applied to naive, central memory and regulatory T cell samples, giving an average of roughly 3.3 million total reads per sample. Sorted cells were lysed in RLT buffer and RNA was extracted with DNase-treated RNeasy Micro or Mini kits, depending on cell number. To prevent cross-contamination, each cell subset was processed individually, whereas patient and healthy donor samples were processed jointly. Using the immunoSEQ multiplex PCR, TCRB sequences were amplified from cDNA into 87-bp fragments spanning the CDR3 region. Sequencing of the amplicons was performed on the Illumina HiSeq platform. The paper's processing steps were these. PCR bias was computationally corrected using synthetic template baselines, reads within Hamming distance 2 were collapsed, and singletons that could not be merged were discarded. Reads were aligned against IMGT so that V, D and J genes, CDR3 length and insertions or deletions at six rearrangement sites could be assigned. Clonotype counts were normalized to sorted cell number within each subset before computing true diversity and Gini coefficients with the tcR R package. The overlap coefficient, calculated on TCRB nucleotide sequences, was used to measure repertoire sharing. Out-of-frame TCRB sequences from naive cells were analyzed as a proxy for the pre-selection repertoire. TCRdb took this table from immuneACCESS and kept in-frame rearrangements with V and J called. Such tables lack part of the clones; where checked against another copy, unresolved V genes explain under half of the gap, and the rest is unexplained. V and J calls and clone size are copied from that table; D and trimming were computed from the DNA. Across this sample there are around 500,000 clones, with about 10% seen only once. Clones ranked in the top ten supply more than 0.045% of the sample.

The sample comes from a study of beta chain features in type 1 diabetes (dated by TCRdb to the late 2010s). Notes on the research overall: No differences in mean age, gender distribution, total cell number or subset yield were found between patients and healthy donors. The study compared the TCRB repertoires of sorted circulating CD4+ T cell subsets in recently diagnosed type 1 diabetes patients with those in matched healthy donors. Naive and central memory subsets were obtained from all 30 or so donors, but regulatory and stem cell-like memory subsets were isolated from only 8 patients and roughly eight healthy donors. A total of roughly 100,000,000 sorted cells were examined across all samples, and the number of cells per subset was strongly correlated with RNA yield. What the research found in general, with its limitations: Naive, central memory and regulatory TCRB repertoires appeared more similar among patients than among healthy donors. Because cDNA was sequenced instead of genomic DNA, activated cells with high expression could be over-represented, although the groups did not differ in activation or CD3 levels. Because small numbers of individuals were included in the HLA sub-analyses, any influence of HLA type on TCRB rearrangement was left unresolved. At VDJ recombination sites, patients with type 1 diabetes made fewer insertions and deleted more nucleotides, a pattern implying thymic rearrangement abnormalities. A moderate but significant shortening of TCRB CDR3 length was observed in type 1 diabetes patients in all four CD4+ subsets. Shorter templates might be favored by PCR, yet because patient and control samples were amplified and corrected together, any such skew would affect both groups equally.

V drops 4 bases and J drops 8 bases, leaving 14 bases in between. From its cysteine to its phenylalanine, the CDR3 spans 12 amino acids. Here the CDR3 DNA is all that survives: 36 bases in frame from base 1. According to the germline V gene, CDR1 reads SQVTM and CDR2 reads ANQGSEA. From each donor, a single peripheral blood sample of around 120 mL on average was drawn into heparinised tubes. Naive, central memory, regulatory and stem cell-like memory CD4+ T cells were sorted on a BD FACSAria II using a panel including CD45RO, CCR7, CD25, CD127, CD95 and CD27. Every sorted population had a purity above 95%. PBMCs were isolated right away by Lymphoprep density gradient centrifugation and were stained directly, without culture. So that batch effects would be minimized, each experiment stained and sorted samples in pairs, pairing one healthy donor with one patient.

The clonotype was recovered from a woman in her late teens or twenties in good health. The sequencing input was naive CD4+ T cells from blood. This specimen's cell subset or site label, interpreted: true naive CD4+ T cells. This chain joins TRBV29-1 to TRBJ1-1; there is no confident call for the D gene. The nucleotide sequence is TGCAGCGTTGTCGCGCGCCGAGGGGAAGCTTTCTTT. Translated, it gives CSVVARRGEAFF.